Each of the 10 T cell receptor beta chains below was sequenced from the same sample in a study of T cells after yellow fever vaccination. One entry per CDR3 protein results from TCRdb running MiXCR on the 5' RACE reads. The repertoire has approximately 330,000 distinct CDR3 sequences, 4.1% of them found once; the top ten carry 20% to 25%. The sequences come from PBMCs, collected 5 days after the yellow fever booster vaccination. Receptor source: a man aged 18 to 30 who received the YFV17D yellow fever vaccine.

This clonotype showed up just a few times. This chain joins TRBV6-5 and TRBJ2-3; the match to TRBD2 covers 15 bases. The CDR3 consists of 16 residues. V lost 6 bases, J lost 4 bases, and 5 bases stayed unmatched. Germline lookup yields CDR1 MNHEY and CDR2 SVGAGI. CDR3 in amino acids: CASSLGLAGGPDTQYF. DNA for the CDR3: TGTGCCAGCAGCCTAGGACTAGCGGGGGGGCCAGATACGCAGTATTTT.

This clonotype was detected a few times. J is TRBJ1-4 and V is TRBV20-1; D is perhaps TRBD1 (6 bases). Per the germline V gene, CDR1 is DFQATT and CDR2 is SNEGSKA (reference sequence). Trimming removed 6 bases from V and 6 bases from J, with 17 bases in between. The CDR3 spans 14 residues. Here the CDR3 DNA reads TGCAGTGCACAATTGGGGGGGCGTGATGAAAAACTGTTTTTT. Its protein is CSAQLGGRDEKLFF.

This clonotype was detected many times. The J gene is TRBJ2-7, the V gene TRBV12-3 or TRBV12-4; 7 nucleotides match TRBD2. V dropped 4 bases and J dropped 4; count of bases not matched to a gene: 1. This CDR3 comprises 12 residues. CDR3: CASSSGGYEQYV. The CDR3 nucleotides read TGTGCCAGCAGTTCCGGGGGGTACGAGCAGTACGTC.

This clonotype was observed a handful of times. The chain links TRBV12-3 or TRBV12-4 to TRBJ2-1, with 7 bases aligning to TRBD2. Germline trimming cut 8 bases from V and 8 bases from J; bases unmatched to any gene: 6. The CDR3 has 12 amino acids. The CDR3 bases are TGTGCCAGCTCGGGGAGGGCGGATGAGCAGTTCTTC. Residues: CASSGRADEQFF.

J is TRBJ1-2 and V is TRBV20-1; D ambiguous. V lost 4 bases, J lost 0 bases, and 9 bases lay in between. Germline V gene data show CDR1 as DFQATT and CDR2 as SNEGSKA (reference sequence). The CDR3 is made up of 13 amino acids. DNA of the CDR3: TGCAGTGCTACCACAGAGACTAACTATGGCTACACCTTC. It yields the protein CSATTETNYGYTF.

This clonotype was counted a few times. The gene calls are TRBV12-3 or TRBV12-4 and TRBJ1-3; D gene ambiguous. Trimming took off 3 bases at V and 3 bases at J, with 3 bases between the two ends. The CDR3 covers 12 residues. In nucleotides, the CDR3 is TGTGCCAGCAGTTTTGTTGGAAACACCATATATTTT. This encodes CASSFVGNTIYF.

This clonotype was counted ten times or more. The V and J genes are TRBV11-2 and TRBJ1-1; D unresolved. The CDR3 runs to 12 residues. Looked up from germline, CDR1 is SGHAT and CDR2 is FQNNGV. Trimming stripped 5 bases from V and 6 bases from J, with 10 bases between. CDR3 loop: CASSPAWAEAFF. In nucleotides, the CDR3 is TGTGCCAGCAGCCCTGCCTGGGCTGAAGCTTTCTTT.

This clonotype was recorded many times. The V gene is TRBV7-2, the J gene TRBJ1-5; a weak D match, TRBD1 (5 bases). The CDR3 totals 13 residues. Germline CDR1 is SGHTA and CDR2 is FQGNSA. With 5 bases removed from V and 7 bases from J, the gap between germline ends came to 12 bases. The CDR3 DNA follows: TGTGCCAGCAGCACAAGAGGACAACAGCCCCAGCATTTT. Protein: CASSTRGQQPQHF.

This clonotype was seen more than once but under ten times. The V gene is TRBV7-9, the J gene TRBJ2-5, with 9 nucleotides matching TRBD1. CDR3 size: 15 residues. The germline V gene encodes CDR1 SEHNR and CDR2 FQNEAQ (reference sequence). Losses at the gene ends were 5 bases for V and 6 bases for J; bases not matched to a gene: 10. The CDR3 DNA follows: TGTGCCAGCAGCCCCCCCGGGACAGGGCAACAGACCCAGTACTTC. Its protein product is CASSPPGTGQQTQYF.

This clonotype was seen a handful of times. The rearrangement joins TRBV29-1 to TRBJ1-2; D call uncertain. In germline, CDR1 is SQVTM, CDR2 ANQGSEA. V lost 0 bases and J lost 8, with 10 bases in between. This CDR3 comprises 12 residues. The chain's CDR3 is CSVEEGAGGYTF. The CDR3, as DNA: TGCAGCGTTGAAGAGGGAGCTGGGGGCTACACCTTC. Full variable domain (remainder filled in from reference TRBV29-1 and TRBJ1-2): SAVISQKPSRDICQRGTSLTIQCQVDSQVTMMFWYRQQPGQSLTLIATANQGSEATYESGFVIDKFPISRPNLTFSTLTVSNMSPEDSSIYLCSVEEGAGGYTFGSGTRLTVV.